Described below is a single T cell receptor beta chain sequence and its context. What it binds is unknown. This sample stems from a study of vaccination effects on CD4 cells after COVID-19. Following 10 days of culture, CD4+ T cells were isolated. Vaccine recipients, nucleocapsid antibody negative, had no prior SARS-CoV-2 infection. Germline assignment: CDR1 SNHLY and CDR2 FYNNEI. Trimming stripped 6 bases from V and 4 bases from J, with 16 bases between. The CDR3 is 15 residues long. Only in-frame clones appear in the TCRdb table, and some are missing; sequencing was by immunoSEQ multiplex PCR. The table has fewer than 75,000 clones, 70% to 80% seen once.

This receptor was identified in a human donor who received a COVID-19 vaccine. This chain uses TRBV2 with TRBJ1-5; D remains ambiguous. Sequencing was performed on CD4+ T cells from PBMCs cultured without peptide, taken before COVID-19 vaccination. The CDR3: CASSKGWTQNQPQHF. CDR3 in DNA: TGTGCCAGCAGCAAAGGTTGGACCCAGAATCAGCCCCAGCATTTT.